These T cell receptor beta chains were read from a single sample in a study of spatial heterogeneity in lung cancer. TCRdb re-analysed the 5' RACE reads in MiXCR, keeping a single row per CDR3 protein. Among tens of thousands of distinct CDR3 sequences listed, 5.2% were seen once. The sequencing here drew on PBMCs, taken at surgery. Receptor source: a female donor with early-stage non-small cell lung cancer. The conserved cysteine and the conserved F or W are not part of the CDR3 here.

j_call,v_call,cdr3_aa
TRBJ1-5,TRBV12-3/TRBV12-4,ACRKGGIGPQH
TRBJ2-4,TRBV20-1,SATPLAGGQNIQY
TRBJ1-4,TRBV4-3,ASSHRTGDEKLF
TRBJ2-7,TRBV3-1,ASSPSYGYSYEQY
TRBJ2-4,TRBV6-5,ASSPTEAKNIQY
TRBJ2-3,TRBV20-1,SGAVGDTQY
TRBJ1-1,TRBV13,ASSLLTGGLAVNTEAF
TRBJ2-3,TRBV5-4,ASSLVGPDTQY
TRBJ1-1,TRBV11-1,ASSNTVGNTEAF
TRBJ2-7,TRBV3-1,ASSPRQRYEQY
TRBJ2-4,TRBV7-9,ASTRVGLAKNIQY
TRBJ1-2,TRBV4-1,ASSQERNSLGYGYT
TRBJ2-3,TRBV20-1,SARGKSTDTQY
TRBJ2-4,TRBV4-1,ASSQVGRTGVAKNIQY
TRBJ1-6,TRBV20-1,SARDWGKGGSPLH
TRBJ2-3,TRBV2,ASSVPRAGGDTDTQY
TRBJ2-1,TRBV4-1,ASSQDDWTRSYNEQF
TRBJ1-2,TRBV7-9,ASSSQAGRRGYT
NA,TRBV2,ASSEAKRGEQF
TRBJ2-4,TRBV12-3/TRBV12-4,ASSLRKNIQY
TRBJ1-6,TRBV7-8,ASSFGTEGSPLH
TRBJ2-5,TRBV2,ASSETRGASETQY
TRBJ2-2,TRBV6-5,ASSYTGVNTGELF
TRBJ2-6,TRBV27,ASSSTLRAQDSGANVLT
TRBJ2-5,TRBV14,ASSQDLGRGRVTQY
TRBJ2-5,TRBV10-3,ASPHGGLAGGQGETQY
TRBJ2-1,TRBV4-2,ASSRTPNNEQF
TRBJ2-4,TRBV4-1,ASSQERTVAKNIQY
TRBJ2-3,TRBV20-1,SARDDAAGASTDTQY
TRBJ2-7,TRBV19,ASSLGSGTYEQY
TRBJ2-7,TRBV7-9,ASSLVGTHEQY
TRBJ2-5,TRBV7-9,ASSGNDKETQY
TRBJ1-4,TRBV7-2,ASSLERPGTGDEKLF
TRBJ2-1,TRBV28,ASSPGVSEQF
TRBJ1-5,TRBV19,ASSIRYWGNQPQH
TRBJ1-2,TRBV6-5,ASGGTGALYGYT
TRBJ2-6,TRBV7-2,ASSLAQGTNVLT
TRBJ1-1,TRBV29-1,SVLKSTEAF
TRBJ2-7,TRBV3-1,ASSQGRAYEQY
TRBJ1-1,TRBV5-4,ASSEGTSDTEAF
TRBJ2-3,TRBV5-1,ASSWTPGTDTQY
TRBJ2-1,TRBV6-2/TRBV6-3,ASSPMRSGGLYEQF
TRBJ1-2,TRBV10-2,ASSITRGTGDGYT
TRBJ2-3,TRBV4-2,ASSQDTSGGAYTQY
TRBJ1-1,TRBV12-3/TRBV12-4,ASSLGLGGNTEAF
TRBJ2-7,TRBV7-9,ASSFFVGDNYEQY
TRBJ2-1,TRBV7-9,ASSHSNNEQF
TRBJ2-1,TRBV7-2,ASRPRGGSYNEQF
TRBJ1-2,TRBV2,ASSRDRSPSGYGYT
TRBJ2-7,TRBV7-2,ASSLGSRRGEQY
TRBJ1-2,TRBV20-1,SAGNRLLSSGYT
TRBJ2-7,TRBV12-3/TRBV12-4,ASSSTARRQGGAYEQY
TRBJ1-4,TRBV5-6,ASSLGAENEKLF
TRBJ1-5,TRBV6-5,ASSTDGGKGPQH
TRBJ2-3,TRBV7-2,ASSLGLAGTDTQY
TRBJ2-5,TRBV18,ASSLQRQETQY